These 19 T cell receptor beta chains came from one sample sequenced in a study of T cell responses to AZD1222 COVID-19 vaccine. Profiling relied on immunoSEQ multiplex PCR, and the TCRdb table lists in-frame clones only, not all of them. This sample yields approximately 190,000 clones, of which approximately 92% are seen a single time; roughly 1.3% belongs to the top ten. Sequencing used peripheral blood, obtained on day 0 of AZD1222 vaccination. The receptors were gathered from an adult in good health.

The chain carries TRBV7-2 and TRBJ1-1; the match to TRBD1 covers 7 bases. The germline V gene has CDR1 SGHTA and CDR2 FQGNSA. CDR3 size: 15 residues. V dropped 3 bases and J dropped 2; count of bases not matched to a gene: 6. DNA for the CDR3: TGTGCCAGCAGCTTCGGTGGGACAGTCAACACTGAAGCTTTCTTT. Its protein is CASSFGGTVNTEAFF.

This sequence joins TRBV5-1 and TRBJ1-4, with 7 bases identical to TRBD1. The CDR3 is 16 residues long. Germline CDR1 is SGHRS and CDR2 is YFSETQ. Trimming at V came to 4 bases and at J to 7 bases, leaving 13 bases not matched to a gene. CDR3 DNA sequence: TGCGCCAGCAGCCCGGACAAGACAGGGTGGGGTGAAAAACTGTTTTTT. Protein: CASSPDKTGWGEKLFF.

CDR3 sequence: CAAGGDSYEQYF. The CDR3, as DNA: TGTGCCGCCGGGGGGGACTCCTACGAGCAGTACTTC. The J gene is TRBJ2-7, the V gene TRBV6-5, with 8 bases that match TRBD2. This CDR3 region has 12 residues. V dropped 11 bases and J dropped 0; count of bases not matched to a gene: 3. Germline CDR1 reads MNHEY; CDR2 reads SVGAGI.

The chain is built from TRBV19 and TRBJ2-6; D remains unclear. Trimming removed 3 bases from V and 0 bases from J, with 6 bases in between. CDR1 is LNHDA and CDR2 is SQIVND in the germline V gene (reference sequence). CDR3 size: 15 residues. The DNA for the CDR3 is TGTGCCAGTAGTATTTCAGGCTCTGGGGCCAACGTCCTGACTTTC. Its protein is CASSISGSGANVLTF.

The V call is TRBV3-1 (or the pseudogene TRBV3-2), the J call TRBJ2-5; D may be TRBD1 (6 bases). Trimming stripped 9 bases from V and 1 base from J, with 12 bases between. From germline, CDR1 is LGHDT and CDR2 YNNKEL (reference sequence). The CDR3 consists of 13 residues. CDR3 coding DNA: TGTGCCAGTGCAGGGACAACCCAAGAGACCCAGTACTTC. Its protein product is CASAGTTQETQYF.

This clone showed up just once. V is TRBV5-6 and J is TRBJ1-1; D is undetermined. Per the germline V gene, CDR1 is SGHDT and CDR2 is YYEEEE. The CDR3 spans 13 residues. The V gene lost 2 bases and the J gene lost 3 bases, with 8 bases spanning the gap. DNA of the CDR3: TGTGCCAGCAGCTTTGGCAGTGACACTGAAGCTTTCTTT. Its translation: CASSFGSDTEAFF. Together with reference TRBV5-6 and TRBJ1-1, the CDR3 gives the full variable domain: DAGVTQSPTHLIKTRGQQVTLRCSPKSGHDTVSWYQQALGQGPQFIFQYYEEEERQRGNFPDRFSGHQFPNYSSELNVNALLLGDSALYLCASSFGSDTEAFFGQGTRLTVV.

This chain uses TRBV7-2 with TRBJ1-2; 8 bases match TRBD1. CDR1 SGHTA and CDR2 FQGNSA come from the germline V gene. This CDR3 comprises 15 residues. Germline trimming cut 5 bases from V and 4 bases from J; bases unmatched to any gene: 9. In DNA form, the CDR3 reads TGTGCCAGCAGCGCCCCGGACAGGGTCGGCTATGGCTACACCTTC. Protein product: CASSAPDRVGYGYTF.

For the CDR3, the DNA is TGTGCCAGCAGTTTTGAGACAGGGGGTAATCAGCCCCAGCATTTT. Protein: CASSFETGGNQPQHF. The V call is TRBV28, the J call TRBJ1-5; 9 bases fit TRBD1. This CDR3 contains 15 residues. V was clipped by 3 bases and J by 4 bases; unmatched bases: 4. Germline CDR1 is MDHEN and CDR2 is SYDVKM. The whole variable domain, filled in from reference TRBV28 and TRBJ1-5, reads DVKVTQSSRYLVKRTGEKVFLECVQDMDHENMFWYRQDPGLGLRLIYFSYDVKMKEKGDIPEGYSVSREKKERFSLILESASTNQTSMYLCASSFETGGNQPQHFGDGTRLSIL.

The chain uses TRBV2 and TRBJ1-4; D remains ambiguous. This CDR3 has 14 residues. The V end was cut by 5 bases, the J end by 5 bases, with 12 bases between. Germline CDR1 reads SNHLY; CDR2 reads FYNNEI. This chain's CDR3 is CASSQSGMNEKLFF. The CDR3 DNA is TGTGCCAGCAGTCAAAGCGGGATGAATGAAAAACTGTTTTTT. The full variable domain, with the rest looked up from reference TRBV2 and TRBJ1-4, is EPEVTQTPSHQVTQMGQEVILRCVPISNHLYFYWYRQILGQKVEFLVSFYNNEISEKSEIFDDQFSVERPDGSNFTLKIRSTKLEDSAMYFCASSQSGMNEKLFFGSGTQLSVL.

CDR3 nucleotides: TGTTTCCACAGCTCTGGAAACACCATATATTTT. Amino acids: CFHSSGNTIYF. The chain is built from TRBV6-8 and TRBJ1-3; D ambiguous. Germline loops: CDR1 MNHGY, CDR2 SAAAGT. The CDR3 extends over 11 amino acids.

The chain combines TRBV7-9 with TRBJ2-7; D not resolved. V lost 5 bases, J lost 4 bases, and 9 bases lay in between. The CDR3 is 12 amino acids. The germline CDR1 and CDR2 sequences are SEHNR and FQNEAQ (reference sequence). In nucleotides, the CDR3 is TGTGCCAGCAGCGCGACTGAGTACGAGCAGTACTTC. Translation gives CASSATEYEQYF.

This chain links TRBV3-1 (or the pseudogene TRBV3-2) with TRBJ1-1, with D unclear. Trimming pared 4 bases from V and 6 bases from J, leaving 12 bases between. The CDR3 is 13 amino acids. Looked up from germline, CDR1 is LGHDT and CDR2 is YNNKEL (reference sequence). CDR3 nucleotides: TGTGCCAGCAGCCCCTCCGGTCGGGCTGAAGCTTTCTTT. Translation: CASSPSGRAEAFF.

This rearrangement joins TRBV2 to TRBJ1-6; D is ambiguous. This CDR3 comprises 14 residues. The V gene lost 6 bases and the J gene lost 3 bases, with 9 bases spanning the gap. In germline, CDR1 is SNHLY, CDR2 FYNNEI. CDR3 loop: CASRNEGYNSPLHF. CDR3 in DNA: TGTGCCAGCAGAAACGAAGGCTATAATTCACCCCTCCACTTT.

This clone appeared many times. This chain uses TRBV28 with TRBJ1-5; D not resolved. V gave up 8 bases and J gave up 10 bases, with 15 bases separating them. Germline CDR1 is MDHEN and CDR2 is SYDVKM. There are 12 residues in the CDR3. The CDR3 protein is CASVALRGPQHF. DNA of the CDR3: TGTGCCAGCGTTGCACTACGAGGTCCCCAGCATTTT.

This rearrangement joins TRBV28 to TRBJ2-1; D might be TRBD2 (5 bases). Germline lookup yields CDR1 MDHEN and CDR2 SYDVKM. The CDR3 length is 14 residues. Trimming cost V 6 bases and J 9 bases, with 18 bases left between them. In DNA, the CDR3 is TGTGCCAGCAGCCGCCCATCGGCGGGCCTTGAGCAGTTCTTC. As protein: CASSRPSAGLEQFF.

This clone appeared a few times. This chain joins TRBV9 and TRBJ1-4; TRBD1 is a possible D gene (5 bases). V was pared by 0 bases and J by 3 bases, with 12 bases between. The CDR3 consists of 16 residues. Looked up from germline, CDR1 is SGDLS and CDR2 is YYNGEE. CDR3 loop: CASSVGHDSANEKLFF. CDR3 DNA: TGTGCCAGCAGCGTAGGCCACGACAGCGCTAATGAAAAACTGTTTTTT.

This chain uses TRBV2 with TRBJ1-2; no definite D call. Germline V gene lookup returns CDR1 SNHLY and CDR2 FYNNEI. The ends were cut back, 6 bases at V and 7 bases at J, with 15 bases in the middle. The length of the CDR3 is 13 residues. The CDR3 reads CASRPTWAGGYTF. The CDR3 region has the DNA TGTGCCAGCAGACCAACATGGGCCGGTGGCTACACCTTC.

The chain couples TRBV6-6 to TRBJ1-2; the match to TRBD1 covers 7 bases. Trimming removed 8 bases from V and 3 bases from J; junction bases left unmatched: 6. The CDR3 runs to 13 residues. Germline V gene data show CDR1 as MNHNY and CDR2 as SVGAGI (reference sequence). CDR3 region: CASVRDSDYGYTF. The CDR3 DNA sequence: TGTGCCAGCGTCAGGGACAGTGACTATGGCTACACCTTC.

This clone was picked up one time. The chain carries TRBV7-9 and TRBJ1-5, with 7 bases matching TRBD1. The germline gives CDR1 SEHNR, CDR2 FQNEAQ (reference sequence). V shed 4 bases and J 4 bases; nucleotides not matched to a gene: 1. The length of the CDR3 is 13 residues. Here the CDR3 reads CASSSGQNQPQHF. CDR3 sequence (DNA): TGTGCCAGCAGCTCGGGACAGAATCAGCCCCAGCATTTT. The full variable domain, in which reference TRBV7-9 and TRBJ1-5 provide the parts outside the CDR3, is DTGVSQNPRHKITKRGQNVTFRCDPISEHNRLYWYRQTLGQGPEFLTYFQNEAQLEKSRLLSDRFSAERPKGSFSTLEIQRTEQGDSAMYLCASSSGQNQPQHFGDGTRLSIL.